The clone carrying this TCR beta chain was seen at least ten times. Its antigen is unidentified. TCRdb processed the multiplex PCR reads anew with MiXCR; each CDR3 protein has one entry. The sample lists 290,000 or so distinct CDR3 sequences, about 30% occurring once. This record comes from a study of breast tumors, draining lymph nodes, adjacent tissues. General study points: Most tumor T cells seemingly derive from lymph node, then expand in tumor. The lymph node origin of tumor T cells was framed as consistent with a hypothesis, not demonstrated. Tumors had less TCR diversity than lymph nodes, more than nontumor tissue.

Axillary draining lymph nodes of breast cancer patients supplied the node samples. Germline values: CDR1 SGHDN, CDR2 FVKESK. The CDR3 is 16 amino acids. The V gene lost 3 bases and the J gene lost 4 bases, with 16 bases spanning the gap. This receptor was obtained from a female donor with breast cancer. Some clones in this sample may be carry-over from other donors' samples. Sequenced material: axillary lymph node tissue. This rearrangement joins TRBV14 to TRBJ2-1, with a weak D call TRBD2 (6 bases). In nucleotides, the CDR3 is TGTGCCAGCAGCCAGGGGGTTGCGCGGGGATACAATGAGCAGTTCTTC. As protein: CASSQGVARGYNEQFF.